This is a list of T cell receptor beta chains from one sample in a study of T-cell reconstitution after alpha-beta-depleted transplantation in children. TCRdb analysed the PCR reads with MiXCR anew, one entry per CDR3 protein. The top ten clones hold about 32% of a sample with about 420,000 distinct CDR3 sequences, about 17% of them seen once. The specimen was PBMCs, mostly from graft donor cells, collected 360 days after TCRalphabeta/CD19-depleted stem cell transplant. Source of these receptors: a boy in the first two years of life who had a stem cell transplant for Wiskott-Aldrich syndrome, so the T cells may come from the graft donor. CDR3s leave out the opening cysteine and the closing phenylalanine or tryptophan. Size tells how often a clone was seen (once, few, many) or the class of an expanded clone, and some rows leave it out.

abundance	v_gene	j_gene	CDR3aa
NA	TRBV3-1	TRBJ2-7	ASSHPRLAGPSEQY
NA	TRBV4-3	TRBJ2-7	ASSHGLAGAYEQY
NA	TRBV5-1	TRBJ2-1	ASSLEVGVYNEQF
NA	TRBV7-2	TRBJ2-5	ASSPHWVYQETQY
few	TRBV12-3/TRBV12-4	TRBJ2-3	ASSRGRRTVSSTDTQY
few	TRBV28	TRBJ2-7	ASSMSGMFYEQY
few	TRBV27	TRBJ2-7	ASSLSGVAGSYEQY
few	TRBV7-2	TRBJ2-1	ASSLVLHPDHEQF
few	TRBV5-1	TRBJ2-3	ASSSGLAGGNTQY
NA	TRBV7-9	TRBJ2-1	ASSLAGSRGSQF
few	TRBV12-3/TRBV12-4	TRBJ2-1	ASTTGINEQF
NA	TRBV10-3	TRBJ1-3	AISYGERGNTIY
few	TRBV15	TRBJ2-3	ATSRDASGSDTQY
NA	TRBV19	TRBJ2-1	ASSISLISSTGQF
few	TRBV15	TRBJ2-7	ATSRDQGLAYEQY
NA	TRBV7-2	TRBJ2-4	ASSLVAGGAKNIQY
NA	TRBV7-9	TRBJ2-2	ASSLVVRSLNTGELF